The 27 T cell receptor beta chains below come from one sample, sequenced in a study of T cells after posttransplantation cyclophosphamide. The assay was immunoSEQ multiplex PCR, and TCRdb's table has in-frame clones only and misses some. The data hold 9,000 to 10,000 clones, with roughly 90% observed a single time. Methotrexate plus calcineurin inhibitor accompanied controls' myeloablative marrow transplants; sampling was 1 year later. This specimen was PBMCs, taken after an allogeneic stem cell transplant with a calcineurin inhibitor and methotrexate. These receptors all come from a male patient aged 30 to 39 who received an allogeneic stem cell transplant from an unrelated donor, was CMV-positive, and had no GVHD. T cells may partly derive from the graft donor.

The chain couples TRBV6-1 to TRBJ2-3, with a possible D match to TRBD2 (6 bases). This CDR3 spans 14 amino acids. The germline V gene encodes CDR1 MNHNS and CDR2 SASEGT. Trimming took off 6 bases at V and 3 bases at J, with 13 bases between the two ends. In DNA form, the CDR3 reads TGTGCCAGCAGGCCTTGGGGGGAGACAGATACGCAGTATTTT. Translated: CASRPWGETDTQYF.

This sequence joins TRBV9 and TRBJ2-5, with 9 bases aligning to TRBD1. This CDR3 has 14 amino acids. J was trimmed by 9 bases and V by 0 bases; bases with no gene match: 6. The germline CDR1 and CDR2 sequences are SGDLS and YYNGEE. CDR3 in amino acids: CASSVAGQGRAQYF. The DNA of the CDR3 is TGTGCCAGCAGCGTAGCTGGACAGGGGAGGGCCCAGTACTTC.

The rearrangement links TRBV29-1 to TRBJ2-7; 8 bases are a match to TRBD1. V shed 5 bases and J 2 bases; nucleotides not matched to a gene: 5. Per the germline V gene, CDR1 is SQVTM and CDR2 is ANQGSEA. CDR3 size: 13 residues. CDR3 nucleotide sequence: TGCAGCGTTAAGGGGGGACAGGCCTACGAGCAGTACTTC. Protein product: CSVKGGQAYEQYF.

The J gene is TRBJ2-7, the V gene TRBV5-4; the match to TRBD1 covers 10 bases. There are 14 residues in the CDR3. CDR1 and CDR2 from the germline V gene are SGHNT and YYREEE (reference sequence). V lost 1 base, J lost 6 bases, and 4 bases stayed unmatched. The CDR3 sequence: CASSLRQGASEQYF. Written as DNA, the CDR3 is TGTGCCAGCAGCTTGCGACAGGGGGCGAGCGAGCAGTACTTC.

V usage is TRBV2 and J usage is TRBJ2-2, with a possible D match to TRBD1 (5 bases). Germline V gene data show CDR1 as SNHLY and CDR2 as FYNNEI. The CDR3 consists of 11 residues. Trimming stripped 8 bases from V and 7 bases from J, with 8 bases between. The CDR3 sequence is CASAGRGELFF. The DNA of the CDR3 is TGTGCCAGCGCAGGGCGCGGGGAGCTGTTTTTT.

The V and J genes are TRBV19 and TRBJ2-7; 9 bases align to TRBD1. CDR1 and CDR2 from the germline V gene are LNHDA and SQIVND (reference sequence). This CDR3 spans 14 amino acids. After removal of 6 bases from V and 3 bases from J, the junction contained 6 bases not matched to a gene. CDR3 amino acids: CASRDRDRDYEQYF. CDR3 bases: TGTGCCAGTAGGGATCGGGACAGGGACTACGAGCAGTACTTC.

The genes are TRBV5-3 and TRBJ2-5; D not resolved. TRBV5-3 is an ORF; its function is uncertain. The CDR3 has 13 residues. V was shortened by 3 bases and J by 3 bases, with 9 bases between the two germline ends. The CDR3 spells CARSSPRKETQYF. CDR3 sequence (DNA): TGTGCCAGAAGCTCCCCTAGGAAAGAGACCCAGTACTTC.

CDR3 in DNA: TGTGCCAGCAGTTTATGGTTAGGGCCGCGGGTAGTGAGGGTTTTCTTT. As protein: CASSLWLGPRVVRVFF. The J gene is TRBJ1-1, the V gene TRBV28, with no clear D. The CDR3 loop spans 16 amino acids. Germline CDR1 and CDR2: MDHEN and SYDVKM. Trimming removed 0 bases from V and 13 bases from J, with 24 bases in between.

On this clone itself: Other DNA sequences in this sample translate to the same CDR3. This chain connects TRBV6-6 to TRBJ2-7; D perhaps matches TRBD1 (5 bases). CDR1 and CDR2 from the germline V gene are MNHNY and SVGAGI (reference sequence). Trimming took 4 bases from V and 1 from J, leaving 17 bases between them. There are 16 residues in the CDR3. The CDR3 nucleotides are TGTGCCAGCAGTTCGGGCCAGACAGTGGCTTCCTACGAGCAGTACTTC. It translates to CASSSGQTVASYEQYF.

This chain connects TRBV19 to TRBJ1-4; D unresolved. Looked up from germline, CDR1 is LNHDA and CDR2 is SQIVND (reference sequence). This CDR3 has 13 residues. The V and J ends lost 8 bases and 7 bases respectively, with 14 bases between them. CDR3 nucleotides: TGTGCCAGTTCTGGGAGTGTGGGTGAAAAACTGTTTTTT. It encodes CASSGSVGEKLFF.

V and J are TRBV7-2 and TRBJ2-7; 12 bases match TRBD1. The CDR3 length is 16 residues. Trimming removed 0 bases from V and 5 bases from J; junction bases left unmatched: 5. The germline V gene encodes CDR1 SGHTA and CDR2 FQGNSA. The chain's CDR3 is CASSLAGTGGFDEQYF. CDR3 nucleotide sequence: TGTGCCAGCAGCTTAGCGGGGACAGGGGGCTTCGACGAGCAGTACTTC.

The CDR3 DNA reads as TGTGCCAGCAGCTTTTTCAGGGATCTGCCGAACACCGGGGAGCTGTTTTTT. This encodes CASSFFRDLPNTGELFF. The chain recombines TRBV5-6 with TRBJ2-2, with D perhaps matching TRBD1 (5 bases). Germline loops: CDR1 SGHDT, CDR2 YYEEEE. CDR3 size: 17 residues. V shed 2 bases and J shed 0 bases, with 14 bases lying between them.

This sequence joins TRBV7-2 and TRBJ1-2, with D unresolved. Per the germline V gene, CDR1 is SGHTA and CDR2 is FQGNSA. With 1 base removed from V and 0 bases from J, the gap between germline ends came to 12 bases. This CDR3 is 16 amino acids long. In nucleotides, the CDR3 is TGTGCCAGCAGCTTAGTTGGAGATCCTGCTAACTATGGCTACACCTTC. The encoded protein is CASSLVGDPANYGYTF.

The chain is built from TRBV5-1 and TRBJ2-1, with 7 bases aligning to TRBD2. Germline CDR1 and CDR2: SGHRS and YFSETQ. With 10 bases clipped from V and 7 bases from J, the junction kept 5 bases outside the gene matches. The length of the CDR3 is 11 residues. CDR3 DNA: TGCGCCTCATCGCGGGAGAATGAGCAGTTCTTC. This gives the protein CASSRENEQFF. Full variable domain (rest looked up from reference TRBV5-1 and TRBJ2-1): KAGVTQTPRYLIKTRGQQVTLSCSPISGHRSVSWYQQTPGQGLQFLFEYFSETQRNKGNFPGRFSGRQFSNSRSEMNVSTLELGDSALYLCASSRENEQFFGPGTRLTVL.

This chain links TRBV7-9 with TRBJ2-7, with D maybe TRBD2 (6 bases). This CDR3 is built from 14 residues. V lost 4 bases to trimming and J lost 3 bases, with 13 bases between them. CDR1 and CDR2 from the germline V gene are SEHNR and FQNEAQ (reference sequence). CDR3 protein: CASSSGTLGYEQYF. The CDR3 coding sequence is TGTGCCAGCAGCTCCGGGACTCTAGGCTACGAGCAGTACTTC. Using reference TRBV7-9 and TRBJ2-7 for the parts outside the CDR3, the full variable domain is DTGVSQNPRHKITKRGQNVTFRCDPISEHNRLYWYRQTLGQGPEFLTYFQNEAQLEKSRLLSDRFSAERPKGSFSTLEIQRTEQGDSAMYLCASSSGTLGYEQYFGPGTRLTVT.

In DNA form, the CDR3 reads TGTGCCAGCAGCGAACAGGGTTTCGAGACCCAGTACTTC. It encodes CASSEQGFETQYF. The V gene is TRBV9, the J gene TRBJ2-5, with TRBD1 as a possible D gene (6 bases). The CDR3 is 13 residues long. V was pared by 3 bases and J by 5 bases, with 11 bases between. Germline loops: CDR1 SGDLS, CDR2 YYNGEE.

V gene TRBV11-3 combines with J gene TRBJ2-1; 7 bases match TRBD2. V shed 3 bases, J shed 2 bases, and the junction held 4 bases outside the gene matches. Germline values: CDR1 SGHNT, CDR2 YENEEA. CDR3 length: 15 residues. CDR3 in amino acids: CASSFSGGPYNEQFF. The CDR3 coding sequence is TGTGCCAGCAGCTTCTCGGGAGGACCCTACAATGAGCAGTTCTTC.

The rearrangement links TRBV5-6 to TRBJ2-4; D might be TRBD2 (5 bases). V was cut by 0 bases and J by 0 bases, with 13 bases left in between. The CDR3 has 17 residues. Germline-derived CDR1 and CDR2 are SGHDT and YYEEEE. CDR3 in amino acids: CASSLAVASLAKNIQYF. CDR3 bases: TGTGCCAGCAGCTTGGCAGTAGCGTCTCTAGCCAAAAACATTCAGTACTTC.

This clone was counted between two and nine times. V gene TRBV10-3 combines with J gene TRBJ1-1; 8 bases fit TRBD1. This CDR3 region has 12 residues. In germline, CDR1 is ENHRY, CDR2 SYGVKD. Trimming took 10 bases from V and 6 from J; bases not matched to a gene: 7. The CDR3 nucleotides read TGTGCCACCAGGGACAGGATCTCTGAAGCTTTCTTT. It encodes CATRDRISEAFF.

The rearrangement links TRBV27 to TRBJ2-5, with a weak D call TRBD2 (5 bases). The CDR3 sequence is 16 residues long. With 0 bases removed from V and 0 bases from J, the gap between germline ends came to 11 bases. CDR1 is MNHEY, CDR2 SMNVEV, per germline (reference sequence). The CDR3 here is CASSLSRGNYQETQYF. The CDR3 bases are TGTGCCAGCAGTTTATCCCGGGGAAATTACCAAGAGACCCAGTACTTC.

This clone was seen a single time. This chain uses TRBV4-3 with TRBJ2-2; D gene unclear. The CDR3 totals 15 residues. Trimming removed 1 base from V and 2 bases from J, with 8 bases in between. Germline assignment: CDR1 LGHNA and CDR2 YSLEER. The CDR3 nucleotides are TGCGCCAGCAGCCAAGGACATATTAACACCGGGGAGCTGTTTTTT. Encoded protein: CASSQGHINTGELFF.

This clone has only one observation. The gene calls are TRBV9 and TRBJ1-1, with D unclear. From germline, CDR1 is SGDLS and CDR2 YYNGEE. The CDR3 totals 13 residues. Trimming left V 0 bases short and J 0 bases short, with 3 bases between. CDR3 nucleotides: TGTGCCAGCAGCGTAGATATGAACACTGAAGCTTTCTTT. Translating it yields CASSVDMNTEAFF.

This chain joins TRBV5-1 and TRBJ1-3; tentative D call: TRBD2 (6 bases). The last part of the DNA fits TRBJ2-2 better; the J call may be wrong. Germline V gives CDR1 SGHRS, CDR2 YFSETQ. CDR3 size: 15 residues. This CDR3 reads CASSLGSGHTGELFF. CDR3 coding DNA: TGCGCCAGCAGCTTGGGTAGCGGCCACACCGGGGAGCTGTTTTTT.

This chain joins TRBV11-2 and TRBJ2-1; no reliable D call. Germline V gives CDR1 SGHAT, CDR2 FQNNGV. V was trimmed by 5 bases and J by 7 bases, leaving 12 bases between them. The CDR3 contains 13 residues. The DNA of the CDR3 is TGTGCCAGCAGCCCCGGGTTGATGAATGAGCAGTTCTTC. This translates into CASSPGLMNEQFF. Full variable domain (outside the CDR3, taken from reference TRBV11-2 and TRBJ2-1): EAGVAQSPRYKIIEKRQSVAFWCNPISGHATLYWYQQILGQGPKLLIQFQNNGVVDDSQLPKDRFSAERLKGVDSTLKIQPAKLEDSAVYLCASSPGLMNEQFFGPGTRLTVL.

The chain combines TRBV11-2 with TRBJ2-5; the D gene is possibly TRBD1 (6 bases). Germline V lookup: CDR1 SGHAT, CDR2 FQNNGV. The CDR3 has 13 residues. Trimming removed 11 bases from V and 0 bases from J, with 13 bases in between. In nucleotides, the CDR3 is TGTGCCTCGGAGGACAGCAACCAAGAGACCCAGTACTTC. Its translation: CASEDSNQETQYF.

This clone is labeled medium-sized. J is TRBJ2-1 and V is TRBV10-3, with D hard to call. Germline V CDR1 and CDR2: ENHRY, SYGVKD. The CDR3 runs 15 residues. With 8 bases removed from V and 0 bases from J, the gap between germline ends came to 14 bases. Here the CDR3 reads CAIGHRVSSYNEQFF. The CDR3 bases are TGTGCCATCGGCCACAGAGTGAGCTCCTACAATGAGCAGTTCTTC.

This rearrangement joins TRBV18 to TRBJ2-7, with D tentatively TRBD1 (5 bases). CDR1 and CDR2 from the germline V gene are KGHSH and LQKENI. The CDR3 runs 15 residues. Trimming removed 2 bases from V and 0 bases from J, with 11 bases in between. The CDR3: CASSPARVTSYEQYV. The CDR3 nucleotides read TGTGCCAGCTCACCAGCCAGGGTAACCTCCTACGAGCAGTACGTC.